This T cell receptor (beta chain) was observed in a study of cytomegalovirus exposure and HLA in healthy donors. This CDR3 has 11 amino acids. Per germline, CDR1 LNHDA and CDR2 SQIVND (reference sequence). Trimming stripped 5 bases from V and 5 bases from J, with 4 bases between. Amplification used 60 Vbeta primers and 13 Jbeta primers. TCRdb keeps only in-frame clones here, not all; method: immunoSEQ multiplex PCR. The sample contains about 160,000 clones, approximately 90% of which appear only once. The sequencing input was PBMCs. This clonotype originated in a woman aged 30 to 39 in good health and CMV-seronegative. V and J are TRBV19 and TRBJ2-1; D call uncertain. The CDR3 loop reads CASSRDNEQFF. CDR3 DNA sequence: TGTGCCAGTAGTCGGGACAATGAGCAGTTCTTC.